The 18 T cell receptor beta chains listed next were all sequenced from one sample in a study of blood T cell repertoires in COVID-19. Profiling relied on immunoSEQ multiplex PCR, and the TCRdb table lists in-frame clones only, not all of them. The profile covers 25,000 to 30,000 clones, with approximately 86% appearing a single time and 9% to 15% taken by the ten largest. The specimen sequenced was peripheral blood. All receptors come from a human donor in a cohort sampled during active COVID-19. The donor label of this sample is uncertain.

The rearrangement joins TRBV12-3 or TRBV12-4 to TRBJ2-2; D is perhaps TRBD2 (5 bases). The ends were cut back, 6 bases at V and 6 bases at J, with 11 bases in the middle. The CDR3 has 13 amino acids. CDR3 sequence: CASSLVGAGELFF. The CDR3 DNA follows: TGTGCCAGCAGCCTCGTCGGGGCCGGGGAGCTGTTTTTT.

This chain connects TRBV11-2 to TRBJ2-7; weak D call: TRBD2 (6 bases). Germline CDR1 is SGHAT and CDR2 is FQNNGV. Trimming removed 7 bases from V and 0 bases from J, with 10 bases in between. CDR3 size: 13 residues. CDR3 sequence: CASKRSGSYEQYF. The CDR3 nucleotides are TGTGCCAGCAAACGTAGCGGCTCCTACGAGCAGTACTTC.

Concerning this clone itself: At one boundary the junction diverges from the germline segment, which might be a read error. The gene calls are TRBV24-1 and TRBJ2-1, with D uncertain. Germline CDR1 and CDR2: KGHDR and SFDVKD. The CDR3 totals 17 residues. The CDR3 DNA follows: TGTGCCACCGGTGATAGTCTAGGTCTCGATTCGGTTGATGAGCAGTTCTTC. Translating it yields CATGDSLGLDSVDEQFF.

The V and J genes are TRBV5-6 and TRBJ2-7; D perhaps matches TRBD2 (6 bases). The CDR3 runs to 13 residues. Between the trimmed V and J ends, which lost 2 bases and 2 bases, there was a span of 8 bases. From germline, CDR1 is SGHDT and CDR2 YYEEEE. The CDR3 protein is CASSFRGTYEQYF. The CDR3 nucleotides read TGTGCCAGCAGCTTCCGGGGGACCTACGAGCAGTACTTC.

The chain recombines TRBV6-5 with TRBJ2-1; 8 bases line up with TRBD2. V was clipped by 7 bases and J by 6 bases; unmatched bases: 8. This CDR3 contains 14 residues. CDR1 and CDR2 from the germline V gene are MNHEY and SVGAGI. The CDR3 nucleotides are TGTGCCAGCATTGTCAGCGGGGGATCCAATGAGCAGTTCTTC. Amino acids: CASIVSGGSNEQFF.

V gene TRBV30 combines with J gene TRBJ1-5; maybe TRBD1 (6 bases). The germline V and J ends were trimmed by 3 bases and 4 bases, with 16 bases remaining between them. This CDR3 is 15 amino acids long. From germline, CDR1 is GTSNPN and CDR2 SVGIG (reference sequence). CDR3 sequence (DNA): TGTGCCTGGAGCCAAGTTGGGGGCGGGAATCAGCCCCAGCATTTT. Protein sequence: CAWSQVGGGNQPQHF.

The chain recombines TRBV10-1 with TRBJ2-1, with a possible D match to TRBD2 (7 bases). Germline CDR1 and CDR2: WNHNN and SYGVQD (reference sequence). The CDR3 is 13 residues long. The ends were cut back, 5 bases at V and 5 bases at J, with 10 bases in the middle. The CDR3 DNA follows: TGCGCCAGCAGTACCGGGGGGCACAATGAGCAGTTCTTC. Translated: CASSTGGHNEQFF.

V and J are TRBV27 and TRBJ2-3, with TRBD1 matching 8 bases. J was trimmed by 4 bases and V by 6 bases; bases with no gene match: 6. Germline CDR1 reads MNHEY; CDR2 reads SMNVEV (reference sequence). The CDR3 extends over 14 amino acids. This CDR3 is CASRRDRNPDTQYF. Written as DNA, the CDR3 is TGTGCCAGCAGAAGGGACAGGAACCCAGATACGCAGTATTTT.

V and J are TRBV4-2 and TRBJ1-2; no clear D. The CDR3 consists of 12 residues. The ends were cut back, 0 bases at V and 8 bases at J, with 7 bases in the middle. CDR1 LGHNA and CDR2 YNFKEQ come from the germline V gene. The CDR3 sequence: CASSQDGKGYTF. The CDR3 DNA is TGTGCCAGCAGCCAAGACGGGAAAGGCTACACCTTC.

The rearrangement links TRBV6-5 to TRBJ2-3; 10 positions agree with TRBD1. Per germline, CDR1 MNHEY and CDR2 SVGAGI. This CDR3 region has 13 residues. With V trimmed by 6 bases and J by 6 bases, 3 bases remained unmatched. CDR3 sequence: CASSGTGVDTQYF. CDR3 nucleotides: TGTGCCAGCAGCGGGACAGGGGTGGATACGCAGTATTTT.

The chain has TRBV3-1 (or the pseudogene TRBV3-2) and TRBJ1-5; 7 bases agree with TRBD1. Germline assignment: CDR1 LGHDT and CDR2 YNNKEL (reference sequence). V lost 3 bases and J lost 3; bases outside the gene matches: 2. The CDR3 runs to 14 residues. DNA for the CDR3: TGTGCCAGCAGCCAGGGGACAGTCAATCAGCCCCAGCATTTT. This translates into CASSQGTVNQPQHF.

This chain uses TRBV19 with TRBJ2-1; perhaps TRBD2 as D (6 bases). From germline, CDR1 is LNHDA and CDR2 SQIVND (reference sequence). The CDR3 is made up of 10 amino acids. The ends were cut back, 8 bases at V and 10 bases at J, with 9 bases in the middle. The CDR3 is CASGGREQFF. The CDR3 bases are TGTGCCAGTGGGGGGAGGGAGCAGTTCTTC.

This rearrangement joins TRBV5-1 to TRBJ2-5; 12 nucleotides align to TRBD1. Germline lookup yields CDR1 SGHRS and CDR2 YFSETQ. The CDR3 length is 14 residues. Germline trimming cut 7 bases from V and 5 bases from J; bases unmatched to any gene: 6. The DNA for the CDR3 is TGCGCCAGCTGGGGGACAGGGGGCGAGGAGACCCAGTACTTC. Translating it yields CASWGTGGEETQYF.

This rearrangement joins TRBV7-3 to TRBJ2-7; TRBD1 is a possible D gene (6 bases). Per the germline V gene, CDR1 is SGHTA and CDR2 is FQGTGA. Trimming took off 3 bases at V and 0 bases at J, with 9 bases between the two ends. CDR3 length equals 14 residues. The CDR3 here is CASSLTGSSYEQYF. The CDR3 bases are TGTGCCAGCAGCTTGACAGGTAGCTCCTACGAGCAGTACTTC.

This chain connects TRBV18 to TRBJ1-2, with D possibly TRBD1 on 6 matching bases. V was trimmed by 6 bases and J by 7 bases, leaving 24 bases between them. The CDR3 runs to 16 residues. Germline CDR1 reads KGHSH; CDR2 reads LQKENI. The CDR3 loop is CASSLQGGASGRGYTF. The CDR3 coding sequence is TGTGCCAGCTCCCTCCAAGGGGGGGCGTCAGGTCGTGGCTACACCTTC.

The chain combines TRBV19 with TRBJ2-3; D is possibly TRBD2 (5 bases). Germline V gene lookup returns CDR1 LNHDA and CDR2 SQIVND (reference sequence). This CDR3 spans 13 amino acids. V lost 5 bases, J lost 5 bases, and 11 bases lay in between. In DNA form, the CDR3 reads TGTGCCAGTAGTTCCACCGGAGGAGATACGCAGTATTTT. This codes for CASSSTGGDTQYF.

This chain's CDR3 is CASSLRLSGGETQYF. CDR3 DNA: TGTGCCAGCAGCCTCCGGTTGAGCGGAGGAGAGACCCAGTACTTC. The chain employs TRBV3-1 (or the pseudogene TRBV3-2) and TRBJ2-5, with D maybe TRBD2 (5 bases). CDR1 is LGHDT and CDR2 is YNNKEL in the germline V gene (reference sequence). V lost 4 bases and J lost 4, with 16 bases in between. This CDR3 is built from 15 residues.

The V gene is TRBV6-5, the J gene TRBJ2-7; D is perhaps TRBD2 (6 bases). CDR1 is MNHEY and CDR2 is SVGAGI in the germline V gene. The CDR3 spans 13 residues. V was shortened by 10 bases and J by 3 bases, with 16 bases between the two germline ends. CDR3 protein: CATNLAEVYEQYF. Written as DNA, the CDR3 is TGTGCCACCAATTTAGCGGAGGTCTACGAGCAGTACTTC.